This T cell receptor (beta chain) was sequenced during a study of blood T cell repertoires in COVID-19. Study-wide context: Some COVID-19 samples were acute and others convalescent; all came from the United States, Italy and Spain.

Original methodology: From reference gene primer amplification, estimates of nucleated cell counts were derived. The repertoire was sequenced with immunoSEQ multiplex PCR; TCRdb's copy has only in-frame clones and lacks some. That table furnishes V, J and clone size, whereas the DNA furnished D and trimming. The profile shows fewer than 200,000 clones, about 83% of them singletons. V lost 8 bases, J lost 4 bases, and 8 bases lay in between. Germline lookup yields CDR1 MDHEN and CDR2 SYDVKM. The CDR3 covers 11 residues. The chain links TRBV28 to TRBJ1-1; a weak D match, TRBD1 (5 bases). The TCR was taken from an elderly woman with acute or convalescent COVID-19. Sequenced sample: peripheral blood. CDR3 nucleotide sequence: TGTGCCAGCGTAGGGGTCACTGAAGCTTTCTTT. This gives the protein CASVGVTEAFF. Complete variable domain (other parts from reference TRBV28 and TRBJ1-1): DVKVTQSSRYLVKRTGEKVFLECVQDMDHENMFWYRQDPGLGLRLIYFSYDVKMKEKGDIPEGYSVSREKKERFSLILESASTNQTSMYLCASVGVTEAFFGQGTRLTVV.